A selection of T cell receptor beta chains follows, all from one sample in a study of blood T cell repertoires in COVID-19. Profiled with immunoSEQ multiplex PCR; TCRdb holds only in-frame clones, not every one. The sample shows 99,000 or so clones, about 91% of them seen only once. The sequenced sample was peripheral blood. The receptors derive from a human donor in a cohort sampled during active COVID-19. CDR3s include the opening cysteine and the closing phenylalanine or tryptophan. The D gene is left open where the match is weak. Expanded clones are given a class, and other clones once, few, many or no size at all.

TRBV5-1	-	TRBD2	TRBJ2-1	TGCGCCAGCAGCATTCTAGCGGGAGGGCCAGATGAGCAGTTCTTC	CASSILAGGPDEQFF
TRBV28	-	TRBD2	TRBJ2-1	TGTGCCAGCACCCAAGGAGGCGGGAGGGTCTACAATGAGCAGTTCTTC	CASTQGGGRVYNEQFF
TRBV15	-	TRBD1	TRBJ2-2	TGTGCCACCAGCAGATTTGGGACAGGGACCGACGAAAACACCGGGGAGCTGTTTTTT	CATSRFGTGTDENTGELFF
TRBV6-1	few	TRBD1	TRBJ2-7	TGTGCCAGCAGTGAAGGGGACAGTTCCTACGAGCAGTACTTC	CASSEGDSSYEQYF
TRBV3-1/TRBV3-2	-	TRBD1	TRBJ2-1	TGTGCCAGCAGCCCAGTCACAGGGGTGTATGAGCAGTTCTTC	CASSPVTGVYEQFF
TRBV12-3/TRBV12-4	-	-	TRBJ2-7	TGTGCCAGCAGTCCGACTAGCTCCTACGAGCAGTACTTC	CASSPTSSYEQYF
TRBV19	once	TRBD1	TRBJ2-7	TGTGCCAGTAGGGTGGCAGGGGGAGTCTACGAGCAGTACTTC	CASRVAGGVYEQYF
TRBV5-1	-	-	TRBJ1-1	TGCGCCAGCAGCGTAAACAGAATGGCGAACACTGAAGCTTTCTTT	CASSVNRMANTEAFF
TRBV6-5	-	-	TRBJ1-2	TGTGCCAGTGTCAGGTATGGCTACACCTTC	CASVRYGYTF
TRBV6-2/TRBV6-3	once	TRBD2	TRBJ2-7	TGTGCCAGCAGTTATACGGCGCGGACTAGCGGGACCTCCTACGAGCAGTACTTC	CASSYTARTSGTSYEQYF
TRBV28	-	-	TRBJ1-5	TGTGCCAGCAGTTTACTCAGGGAGGGCAATCAGCCCCAGCATTTT	CASSLLREGNQPQHF
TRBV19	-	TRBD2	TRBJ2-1	TGTGCCAGTAGTCCGAGCCCTAGCGGACTTACCTACAATGAGCAGTTCTTC	CASSPSPSGLTYNEQFF
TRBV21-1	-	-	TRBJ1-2	TGTGCCAGCAGCAAAGGTACAGGCTATGGCTACACCTTC	CASSKGTGYGYTF
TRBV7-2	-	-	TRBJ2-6	TGTGCCAGCAGCTTAGCTCGGCAGGGGGGCTCTGGGGCCAACGTCCTGACTTTC	CASSLARQGGSGANVLTF
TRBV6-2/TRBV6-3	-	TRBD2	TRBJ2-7	TGTGCCAGCAGTTACCGGCTTGCTAGCGGGGTTTACGAGCAGTACTTC	CASSYRLASGVYEQYF
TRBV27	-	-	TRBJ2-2	TGTGCCAGCAGTTTAGTTGCAGGGTCCTCCGGGGAGCTGTTTTTT	CASSLVAGSSGELFF
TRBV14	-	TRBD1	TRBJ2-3	TGTGCCAGCAGCCAAGATCCTGACAGGGACCGCACAGATACGCAGTATTTT	CASSQDPDRDRTDTQYF
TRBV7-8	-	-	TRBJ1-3	TGTGCCAGCAGCTTAGGCAGGGTCTTGGTCTCTGGAAACACCATATATTTT	CASSLGRVLVSGNTIYF